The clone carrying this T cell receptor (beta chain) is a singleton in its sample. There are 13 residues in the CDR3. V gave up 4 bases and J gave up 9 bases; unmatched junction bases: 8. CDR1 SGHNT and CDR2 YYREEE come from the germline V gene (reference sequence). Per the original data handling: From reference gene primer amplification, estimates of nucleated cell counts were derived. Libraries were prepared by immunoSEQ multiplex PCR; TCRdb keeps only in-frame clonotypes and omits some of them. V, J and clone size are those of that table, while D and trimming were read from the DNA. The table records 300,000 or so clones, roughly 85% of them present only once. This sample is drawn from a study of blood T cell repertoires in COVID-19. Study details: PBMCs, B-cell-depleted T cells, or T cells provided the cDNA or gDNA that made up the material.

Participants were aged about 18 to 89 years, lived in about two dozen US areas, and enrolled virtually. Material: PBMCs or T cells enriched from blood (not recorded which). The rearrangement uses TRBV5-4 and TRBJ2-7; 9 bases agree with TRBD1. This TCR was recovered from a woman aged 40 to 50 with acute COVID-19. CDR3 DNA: TGTGCCAGCAGCCGACAGGGGGAGGTTGTGCAGTACTTC. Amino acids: CASSRQGEVVQYF.